Described below is a single TCR beta chain sequence and its context. Its matching antigen is unknown. Deep level was the assay's run setting. For every subset, genomic DNA was evenly distributed across several immunoSEQ plates. Sequencing was performed with immunoSEQ multiplex PCR; in TCRdb, only in-frame clones are kept and a portion is missing. The sample includes approximately 2.1 million clones, 90% to 95% of them seen just once. This sample is part of a study of shared clonotypes between healthy human individuals. Whole-study results and caveats: Non-shared clonotypes had lower generation probabilities than clonotypes shared by all four sorted-subset donors.

Trimming removed 4 bases at V and 7 bases at J, with 20 bases between. The CDR3 has 15 residues. Per the germline V gene, CDR1 is MDHEN and CDR2 is SYDVKM. The source of this sequence is a young man in good health. Some clones in this sample may be carry-over from other donors' samples. The V call is TRBV28, the J call TRBJ2-7; the D is unclear. Sequenced: naive CD4+ T cells from PBMCs. Subset denoted: CD45RA+ positively selected. CDR3 region: CASSSSGLVSGEQYF. The CDR3 region has the DNA TGTGCCAGCAGTTCATCAGGCCTTGTATCCGGGGAGCAGTACTTC.